This T cell receptor (beta chain) was identified during a study of blood T cell repertoires in COVID-19. Study-wide background: The United States, Italy and Spain provided the acute and convalescent COVID-19 samples. T cells, B-cell-depleted T cells, or PBMCs supplied cDNA or gDNA.

Source study methods: Counts of nucleated cells, estimated from reference gene primer amplification, were obtained. Sequencing was performed with immunoSEQ multiplex PCR; in TCRdb, only in-frame clones are kept and a portion is missing. For V, J and clone size, that table is used; D and trimming come from the DNA. The data contain fewer than 500,000 clones, around nine tenths of them singletons. Between the trimmed V and J ends, which lost 2 bases and 1 base, there was a span of 12 bases. The CDR3 has 15 residues. Germline loops: CDR1 MNHNS, CDR2 SASEGT. This clone was counted once. Source material: peripheral blood. The chain employs TRBV6-1 and TRBJ2-7; D is perhaps TRBD1 (6 bases). This TCR derives from a woman aged 30 to 39 with acute or convalescent COVID-19. In nucleotides, the CDR3 is TGTGCCAGCAGTGAAACAGGGATTTTTTCCTACGAGCAGTACTTC. Translating gives CASSETGIFSYEQYF.